This T cell receptor beta chain was sequenced during a study of beta chain features in type 1 diabetes. Study observations and caveats: People with Type 1 diabetes carried modestly yet significantly shorter TCRB CDR3s in all four CD4+ subsets. A greater similarity of naive, central memory and Treg TCRB repertoires was seen among patients than among healthy donors.

The V and J ends lost 1 base and 5 bases respectively, with 17 bases between them. Germline V gene data show CDR1 as LGHNA and CDR2 as YNFKEQ. The CDR3 length is 16 residues. As for this clone: Its antigen is as yet unknown.

Expressed TCRB transcripts were sequenced because the entire RNA isolate underwent reverse transcription. The table came from immunoSEQ multiplex PCR; TCRdb's copy has only in-frame clones and leaves some out. The sample contains around 250,000 clones, approximately 15% of which appear only once. This chain joins TRBV4-2 and TRBJ1-1; D perhaps matches TRBD1 (6 bases). The sample taken for sequencing was naive CD4+ T cells from blood. This clonotype originated in a man aged 25 to 40 with type 1 diabetes. Here the CDR3 reads CASSQVESRGGTEAFF. The CDR3 DNA reads as TGTGCCAGCAGCCAAGTGGAAAGCAGGGGTGGAACTGAAGCTTTCTTT.